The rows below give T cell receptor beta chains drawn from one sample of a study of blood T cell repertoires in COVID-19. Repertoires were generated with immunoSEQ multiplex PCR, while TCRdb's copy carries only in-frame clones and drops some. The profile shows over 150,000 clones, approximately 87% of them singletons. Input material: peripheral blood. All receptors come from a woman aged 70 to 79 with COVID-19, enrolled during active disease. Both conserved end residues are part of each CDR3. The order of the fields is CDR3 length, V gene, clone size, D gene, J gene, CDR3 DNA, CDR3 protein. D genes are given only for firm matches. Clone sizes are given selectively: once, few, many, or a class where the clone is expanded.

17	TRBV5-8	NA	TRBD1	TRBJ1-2	TGTGCCAGCAGCCCGGACTTATCGGGACAGGGTATCGGTGGCTACACCTTC	CASSPDLSGQGIGGYTF
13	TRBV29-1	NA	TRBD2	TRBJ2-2	TGCAGCGCCGGGAGGGGGAACACCGGGGAGCTGTTTTTT	CSAGRGNTGELFF
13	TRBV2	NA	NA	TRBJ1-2	TGTGCCAGCAGCGTAGTAAATTACGGGGGCTACACCTTC	CASSVVNYGGYTF
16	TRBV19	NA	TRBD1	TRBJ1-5	TGTGCCAGTAGTATTGCGACAGGGTATAGCAATCAGCCCCAGCATTTT	CASSIATGYSNQPQHF
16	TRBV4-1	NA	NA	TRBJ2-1	TGCGCCAGCAGCCAAGATTCGGGGGACTCCTACAATGAGCAGTTCTTC	CASSQDSGDSYNEQFF
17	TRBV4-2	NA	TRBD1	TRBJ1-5	TGTGCCAGCAGCCAAGTTTTTACAGGGGTAAGGGATCAGCCCCAGCATTTT	CASSQVFTGVRDQPQHF
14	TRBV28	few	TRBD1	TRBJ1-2	TGTGCCAGCAGTTCGGGACAGGGGGCGGGTGGCTACACCTTC	CASSSGQGAGGYTF
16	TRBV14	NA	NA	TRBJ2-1	TGTGCCAGCAGCCAAGAACTGCCTAGCTCCTACAATGAGCAGTTCTTC	CASSQELPSSYNEQFF
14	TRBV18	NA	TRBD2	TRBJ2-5	TGTGCCAGCATCGGCGGGAGTGGGCAAGAGACCCAGTACTTC	CASIGGSGQETQYF
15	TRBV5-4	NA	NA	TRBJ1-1	TGTGCCAGCAGCTCACCCGGGACAAGGGGCACTGAAGCTTTCTTT	CASSSPGTRGTEAFF
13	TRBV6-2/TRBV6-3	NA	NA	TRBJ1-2	TGTGCCAGCAGTTACGGCCGGGTAGGCGGCTACACCTTC	CASSYGRVGGYTF
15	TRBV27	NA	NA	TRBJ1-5	TGTGCCAGCAGTGCCAGTCAGTCCGCCAATCAGCCCCAGCATTTT	CASSASQSANQPQHF
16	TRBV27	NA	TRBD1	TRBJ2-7	TGTGCCAGCAGTTTTGAAGGCAGGGGGCTTTCCTACGAGCAGTACTTC	CASSFEGRGLSYEQYF
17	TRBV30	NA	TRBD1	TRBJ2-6	TGTGCCTGGAGTGTATCGACAGGGGGCTCTGGGGCCAACGTCCTGACTTTC	CAWSVSTGGSGANVLTF
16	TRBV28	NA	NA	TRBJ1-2	TGTGCCAGCAGTTTAGGTCGGACAAGGCAATCCTATGGCTACACCTTC	CASSLGRTRQSYGYTF
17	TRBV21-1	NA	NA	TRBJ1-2	TGTGCCAGCAGCAACCGGGACTCCATCCAGGCTAACTATGGCTACACCTTC	CASSNRDSIQANYGYTF
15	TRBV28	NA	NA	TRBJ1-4	TGTGCCAGCAGTTTGGGGACACCAACTAATGAAAAACTGTTTTTT	CASSLGTPTNEKLFF
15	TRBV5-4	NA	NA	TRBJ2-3	TGTGCCAGCAGCTTGGTGGCGGGGGCCACAGATACGCAGTATTTT	CASSLVAGATDTQYF
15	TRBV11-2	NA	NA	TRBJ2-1	TGTGCCAGCAGCTTAGACTCTCAGGGAGGCAATGAGCAGTTCTTC	CASSLDSQGGNEQFF
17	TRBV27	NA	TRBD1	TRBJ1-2	TGTGCCAGCAGTTTATTGGGGGACAGGGGACCCCGGATCGGCTACACCTTC	CASSLLGDRGPRIGYTF
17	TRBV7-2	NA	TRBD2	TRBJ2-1	TGTGCCAGCAGCTTATTTGCCGAAGCGGGGAGATACAATGAGCAGTTCTTC	CASSLFAEAGRYNEQFF
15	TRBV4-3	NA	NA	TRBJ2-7	TGCGCCAGCAGCCAAGGCACAGGGTTTTTCTACGAGCAGTACTTC	CASSQGTGFFYEQYF
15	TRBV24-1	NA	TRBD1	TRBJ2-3	TGTGCCACCAGTGTTTCAAGGGGGCTTGGAGATACGCAGTATTTT	CATSVSRGLGDTQYF
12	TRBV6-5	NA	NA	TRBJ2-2	TGTGCCAGCAACCGGGGGACCGGGGAGCTGTTTTTT	CASNRGTGELFF
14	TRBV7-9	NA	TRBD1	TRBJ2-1	TGTGCCAGCAGCAGGACAGGGGGAAGGGATGAGCAGTTCTTC	CASSRTGGRDEQFF